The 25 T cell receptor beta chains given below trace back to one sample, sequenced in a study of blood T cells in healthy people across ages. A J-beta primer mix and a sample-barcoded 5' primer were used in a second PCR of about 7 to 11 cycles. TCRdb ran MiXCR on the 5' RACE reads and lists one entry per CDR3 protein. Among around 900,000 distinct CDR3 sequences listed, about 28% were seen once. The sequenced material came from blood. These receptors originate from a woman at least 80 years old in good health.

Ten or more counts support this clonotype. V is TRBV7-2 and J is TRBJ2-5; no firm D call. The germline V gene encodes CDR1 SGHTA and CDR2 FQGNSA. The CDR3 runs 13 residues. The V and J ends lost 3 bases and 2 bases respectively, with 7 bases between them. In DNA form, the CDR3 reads TGTGCCAGCAGCTTCGACGGACAAGAGACCCAGTACTTC. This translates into CASSFDGQETQYF. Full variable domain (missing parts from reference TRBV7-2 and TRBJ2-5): GAGVSQSPSNKVTEKGKDVELRCDPISGHTALYWYRQSLGQGLEFLIYFQGNSAPDKSGLPSDRFSAERTGGSVSTLTIQRTQQEDSAVYLCASSFDGQETQYFGPGTRLLVL.

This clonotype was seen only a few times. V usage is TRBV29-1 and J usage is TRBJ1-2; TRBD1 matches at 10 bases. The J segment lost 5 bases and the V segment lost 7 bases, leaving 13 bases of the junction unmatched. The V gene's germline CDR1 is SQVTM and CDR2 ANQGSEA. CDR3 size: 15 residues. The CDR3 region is CSAAGQGDYFYGYTF. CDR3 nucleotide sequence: TGCAGCGCCGCCGGACAGGGGGATTATTTTTATGGCTACACCTTC.

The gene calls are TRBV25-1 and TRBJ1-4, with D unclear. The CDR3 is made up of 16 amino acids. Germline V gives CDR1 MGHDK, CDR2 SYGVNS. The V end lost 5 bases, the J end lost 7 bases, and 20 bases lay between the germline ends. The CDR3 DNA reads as TGTGCCAGCAGTAACCCCTCCCAGGACTCGGTTGAAAAACTGTTTTTT. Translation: CASSNPSQDSVEKLFF.

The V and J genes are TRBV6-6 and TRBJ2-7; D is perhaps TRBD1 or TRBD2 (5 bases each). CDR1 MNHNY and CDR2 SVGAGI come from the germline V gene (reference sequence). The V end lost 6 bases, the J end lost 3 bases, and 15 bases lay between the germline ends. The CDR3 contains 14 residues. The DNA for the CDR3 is TGTGCCAGCAGACTAGACAGCGGCCACTACGAGCAGTACTTC. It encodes CASRLDSGHYEQYF.

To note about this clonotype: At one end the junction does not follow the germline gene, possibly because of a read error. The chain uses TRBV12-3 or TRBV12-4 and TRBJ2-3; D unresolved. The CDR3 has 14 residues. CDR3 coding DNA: TGTGCCAGCAATCTAGGAGTGAGAGCAGATATGCAGTATTTT. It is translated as CASNLGVRADMQYF.

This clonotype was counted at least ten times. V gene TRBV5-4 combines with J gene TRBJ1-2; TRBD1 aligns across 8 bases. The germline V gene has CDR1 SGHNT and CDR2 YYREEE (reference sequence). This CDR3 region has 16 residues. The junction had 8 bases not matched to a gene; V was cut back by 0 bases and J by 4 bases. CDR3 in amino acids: CASSLGRDRLVYGYTF. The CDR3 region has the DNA TGTGCCAGCAGCTTGGGACGGGACAGGCTTGTCTATGGCTACACCTTC.

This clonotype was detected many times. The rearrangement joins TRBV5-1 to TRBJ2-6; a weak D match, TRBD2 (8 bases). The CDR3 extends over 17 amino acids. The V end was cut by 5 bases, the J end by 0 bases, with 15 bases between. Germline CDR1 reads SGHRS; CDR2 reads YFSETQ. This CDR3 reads CASSRQGLDSGANVLTF. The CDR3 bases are TGCGCCAGCAGTCGACAGGGACTAGACTCTGGGGCCAACGTCCTGACTTTC.

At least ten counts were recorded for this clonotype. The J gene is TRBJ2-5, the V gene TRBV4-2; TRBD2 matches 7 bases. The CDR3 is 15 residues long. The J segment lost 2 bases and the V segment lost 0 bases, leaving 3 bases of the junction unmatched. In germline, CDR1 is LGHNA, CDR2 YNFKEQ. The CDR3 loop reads CASSQEGGRQETQYF. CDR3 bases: TGTGCCAGCAGCCAAGAGGGCGGGAGACAAGAGACCCAGTACTTC.

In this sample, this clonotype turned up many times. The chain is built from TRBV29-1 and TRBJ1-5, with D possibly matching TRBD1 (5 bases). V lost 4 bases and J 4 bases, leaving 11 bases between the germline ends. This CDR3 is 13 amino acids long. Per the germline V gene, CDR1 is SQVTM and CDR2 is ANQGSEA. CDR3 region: CSVGQRGNQPQHF. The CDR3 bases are TGCAGCGTTGGACAGAGAGGAAATCAGCCCCAGCATTTT.

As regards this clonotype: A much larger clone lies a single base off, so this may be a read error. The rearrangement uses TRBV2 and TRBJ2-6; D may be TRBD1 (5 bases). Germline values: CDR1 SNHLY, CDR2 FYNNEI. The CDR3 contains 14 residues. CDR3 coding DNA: TGTGCCAGCGGCCAGGGCTCTGGGGCCAACGTCCGGACTTTC. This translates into CASGQGSGANVRTF.

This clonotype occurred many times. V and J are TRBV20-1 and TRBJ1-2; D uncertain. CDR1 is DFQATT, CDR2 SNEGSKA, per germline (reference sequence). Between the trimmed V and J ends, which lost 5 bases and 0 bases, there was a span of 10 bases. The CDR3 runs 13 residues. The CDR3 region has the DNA TGCAGTGCTCGAATACCTGCTAACTATGGCTACACCTTC. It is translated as CSARIPANYGYTF.

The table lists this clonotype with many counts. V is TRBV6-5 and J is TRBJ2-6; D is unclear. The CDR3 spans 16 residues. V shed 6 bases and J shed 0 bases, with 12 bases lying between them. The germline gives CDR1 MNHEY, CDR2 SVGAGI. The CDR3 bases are TGTGCCAGCAGGCCCCCCTCAAGCTCTGGGGCCAACGTCCTGACTTTC. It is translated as CASRPPSSSGANVLTF.

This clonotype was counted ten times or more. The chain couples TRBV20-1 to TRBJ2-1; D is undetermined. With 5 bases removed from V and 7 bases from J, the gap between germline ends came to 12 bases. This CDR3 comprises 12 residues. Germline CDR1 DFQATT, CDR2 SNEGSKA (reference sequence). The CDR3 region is CSAPEFKNEQFF. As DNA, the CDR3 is TGCAGTGCTCCGGAGTTTAAGAATGAGCAGTTCTTC.

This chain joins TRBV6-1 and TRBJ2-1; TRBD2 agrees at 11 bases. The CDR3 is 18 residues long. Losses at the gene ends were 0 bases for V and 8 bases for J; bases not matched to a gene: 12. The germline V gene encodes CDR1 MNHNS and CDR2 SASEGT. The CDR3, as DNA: TGTGCCAGCAGTGAAGCCATCAGAGTAGCGGGGGGGCCCCATGAGCAGTTCTTC. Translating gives CASSEAIRVAGGPHEQFF.

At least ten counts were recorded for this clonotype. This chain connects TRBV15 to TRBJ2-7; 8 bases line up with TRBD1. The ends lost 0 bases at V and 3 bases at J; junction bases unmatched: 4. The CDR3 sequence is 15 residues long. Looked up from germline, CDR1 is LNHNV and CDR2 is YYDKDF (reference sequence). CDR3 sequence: CATSRDPGTGYEQYF. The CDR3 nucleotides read TGTGCCACCAGCAGAGATCCGGGGACAGGCTACGAGCAGTACTTC. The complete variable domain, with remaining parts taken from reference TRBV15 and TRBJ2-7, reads DAMVIQNPRYQVTQFGKPVTLSCSQTLNHNVMYWYQQKSSQAPKLLFHYYDKDFNNEADTPDNFQSRRPNTSFCFLDIRSPGLGDTAMYLCATSRDPGTGYEQYFGPGTRLTVT.

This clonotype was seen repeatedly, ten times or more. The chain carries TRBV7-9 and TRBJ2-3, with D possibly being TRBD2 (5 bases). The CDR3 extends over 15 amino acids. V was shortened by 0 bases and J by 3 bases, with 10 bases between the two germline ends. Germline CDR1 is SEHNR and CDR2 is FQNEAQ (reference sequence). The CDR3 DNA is TGTGCCAGCAGCTTAGCTAGCGCGACTACAGATACGCAGTATTTT. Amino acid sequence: CASSLASATTDTQYF.

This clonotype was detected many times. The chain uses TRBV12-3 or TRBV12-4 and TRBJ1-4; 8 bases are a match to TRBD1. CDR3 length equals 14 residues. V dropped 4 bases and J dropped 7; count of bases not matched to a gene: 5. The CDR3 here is CASSYGGQVEKLFF. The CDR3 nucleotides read TGTGCCAGCAGTTATGGGGGACAGGTTGAAAAACTGTTTTTT.

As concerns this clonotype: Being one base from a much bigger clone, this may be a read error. CDR3 sequence (DNA): TGTGCCAGCAGTGAACTAAGAAACAGGGCCAATGAGCAGTACTTC. Translation: CASSELRNRANEQYF. The J gene is TRBJ2-5, the V gene TRBV25-1; weak D call: TRBD1 (6 bases). Trimming pared 2 bases from V and 11 bases from J, leaving 21 bases between. The germline CDR1 and CDR2 sequences are MGHDK and SYGVNS. CDR3 length: 15 residues.

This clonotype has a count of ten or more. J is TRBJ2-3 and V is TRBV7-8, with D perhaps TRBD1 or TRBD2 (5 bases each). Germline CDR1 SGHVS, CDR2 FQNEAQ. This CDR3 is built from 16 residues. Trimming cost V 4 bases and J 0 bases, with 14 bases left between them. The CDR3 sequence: CASSWLSGRSTDTQYF. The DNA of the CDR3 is TGTGCCAGCAGCTGGCTTTCGGGACGGAGCACAGATACGCAGTATTTT.

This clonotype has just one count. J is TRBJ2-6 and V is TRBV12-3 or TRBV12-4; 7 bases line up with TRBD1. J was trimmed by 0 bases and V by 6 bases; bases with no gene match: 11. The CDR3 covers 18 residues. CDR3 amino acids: CASRERTGLLSGANVLTF. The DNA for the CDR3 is TGTGCCAGCAGGGAGAGGACAGGATTGCTCTCTGGGGCCAACGTCCTGACTTTC.

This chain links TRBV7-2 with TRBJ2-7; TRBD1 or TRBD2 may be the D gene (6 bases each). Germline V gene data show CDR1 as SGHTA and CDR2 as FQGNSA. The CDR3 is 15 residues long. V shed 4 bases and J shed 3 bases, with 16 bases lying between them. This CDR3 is CASSYLTGAGYEQYF. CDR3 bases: TGTGCCAGCAGCTACCTGACGGGGGCGGGCTACGAGCAGTACTTC.

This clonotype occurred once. CDR3 loop: CASSGSTWGEQYF. In DNA, the CDR3 is TGTGCCAGCAGCGGTAGCACTTGGGGCGAGCAGTACTTC. The genes are TRBV9 and TRBJ2-4; no firm D call. Matching the DNA end better, TRBJ2-7 makes the J call doubtful. CDR3 length equals 13 residues. Germline CDR1 and CDR2: SGDLS and YYNGEE.

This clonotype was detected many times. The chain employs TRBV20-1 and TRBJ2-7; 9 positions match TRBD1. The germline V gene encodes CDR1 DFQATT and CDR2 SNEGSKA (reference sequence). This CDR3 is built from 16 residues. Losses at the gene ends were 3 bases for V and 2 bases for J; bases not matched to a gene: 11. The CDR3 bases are TGCAGTGCTAGGGGTGTTTGGACAGGGGCGACCTACGAGCAGTACTTC. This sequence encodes CSARGVWTGATYEQYF.

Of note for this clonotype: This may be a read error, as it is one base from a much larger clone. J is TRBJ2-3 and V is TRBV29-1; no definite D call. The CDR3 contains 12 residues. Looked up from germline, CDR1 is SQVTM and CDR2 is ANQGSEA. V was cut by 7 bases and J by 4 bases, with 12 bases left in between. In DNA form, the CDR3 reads TGCAGCGCAGGCCAGAACGCAGATACGCAGTATTTT. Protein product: CSAGQNADTQYF.

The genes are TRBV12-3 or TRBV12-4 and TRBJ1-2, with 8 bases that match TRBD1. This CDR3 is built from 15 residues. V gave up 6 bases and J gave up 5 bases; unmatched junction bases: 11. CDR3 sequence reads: CASRGTGPIRYGYTF. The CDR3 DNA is TGTGCCAGCAGGGGGACAGGCCCGATCCGGTATGGCTACACCTTC.